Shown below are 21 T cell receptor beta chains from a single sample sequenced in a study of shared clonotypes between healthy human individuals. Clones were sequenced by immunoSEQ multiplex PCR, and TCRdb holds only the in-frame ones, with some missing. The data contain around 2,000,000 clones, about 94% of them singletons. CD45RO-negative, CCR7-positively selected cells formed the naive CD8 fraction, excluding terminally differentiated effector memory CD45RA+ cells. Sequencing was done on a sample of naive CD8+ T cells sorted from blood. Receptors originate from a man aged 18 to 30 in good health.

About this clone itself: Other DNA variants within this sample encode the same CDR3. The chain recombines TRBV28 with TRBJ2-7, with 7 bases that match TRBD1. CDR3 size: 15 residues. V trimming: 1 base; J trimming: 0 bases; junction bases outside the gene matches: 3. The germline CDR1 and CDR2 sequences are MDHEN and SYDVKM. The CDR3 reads CASSLLQGSSYEQYF. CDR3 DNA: TGTGCCAGCAGTTTATTACAGGGGAGCTCCTACGAGCAGTACTTC.

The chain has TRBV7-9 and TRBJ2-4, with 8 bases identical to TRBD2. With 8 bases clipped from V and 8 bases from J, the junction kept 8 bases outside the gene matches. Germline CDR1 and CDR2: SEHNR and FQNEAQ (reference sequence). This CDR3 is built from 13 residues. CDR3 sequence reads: CASALGGAHIQYF. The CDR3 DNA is TGTGCCAGCGCGCTCGGGGGGGCACACATTCAGTACTTC.

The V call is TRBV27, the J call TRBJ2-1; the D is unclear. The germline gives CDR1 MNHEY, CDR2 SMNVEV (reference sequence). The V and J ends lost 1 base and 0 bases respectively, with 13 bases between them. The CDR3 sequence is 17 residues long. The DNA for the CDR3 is TGTGCCAGCAGTTTATATCCGCTGAAAAGCTCCTACAATGAGCAGTTCTTC. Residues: CASSLYPLKSSYNEQFF.

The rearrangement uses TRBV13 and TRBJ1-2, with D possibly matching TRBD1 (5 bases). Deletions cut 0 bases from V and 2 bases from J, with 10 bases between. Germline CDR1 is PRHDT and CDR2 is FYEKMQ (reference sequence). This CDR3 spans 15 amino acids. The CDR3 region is CASSLGAGQNYGYTF. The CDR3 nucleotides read TGTGCCAGCAGCTTAGGCGCGGGGCAGAACTATGGCTACACCTTC.

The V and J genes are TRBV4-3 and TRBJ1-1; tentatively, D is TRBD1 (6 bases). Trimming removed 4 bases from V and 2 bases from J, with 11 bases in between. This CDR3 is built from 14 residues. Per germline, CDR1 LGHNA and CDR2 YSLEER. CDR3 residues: CASSLDRLNTEAFF. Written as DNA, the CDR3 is TGCGCCAGCAGCCTAGACAGGTTAAACACTGAAGCTTTCTTT.

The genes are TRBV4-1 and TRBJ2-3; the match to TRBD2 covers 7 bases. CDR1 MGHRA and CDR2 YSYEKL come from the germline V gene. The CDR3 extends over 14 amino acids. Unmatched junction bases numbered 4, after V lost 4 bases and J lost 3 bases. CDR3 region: CASSRIAGTDTQYF. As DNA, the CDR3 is TGCGCCAGCAGCCGAATAGCGGGTACAGATACGCAGTATTTT.

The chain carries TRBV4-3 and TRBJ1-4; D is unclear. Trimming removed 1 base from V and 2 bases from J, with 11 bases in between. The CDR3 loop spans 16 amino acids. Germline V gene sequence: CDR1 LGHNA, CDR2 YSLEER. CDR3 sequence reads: CASSQVSDATNEKLFF. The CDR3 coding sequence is TGCGCCAGCAGCCAAGTAAGCGACGCCACTAATGAAAAACTGTTTTTT.

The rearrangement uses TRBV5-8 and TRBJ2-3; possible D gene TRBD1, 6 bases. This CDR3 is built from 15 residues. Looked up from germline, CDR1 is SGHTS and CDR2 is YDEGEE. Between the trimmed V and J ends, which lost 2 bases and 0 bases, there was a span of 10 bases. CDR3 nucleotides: TGTGCCAGCAGCTTAGGACAGACCAGCACAGATACGCAGTATTTT. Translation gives CASSLGQTSTDTQYF.

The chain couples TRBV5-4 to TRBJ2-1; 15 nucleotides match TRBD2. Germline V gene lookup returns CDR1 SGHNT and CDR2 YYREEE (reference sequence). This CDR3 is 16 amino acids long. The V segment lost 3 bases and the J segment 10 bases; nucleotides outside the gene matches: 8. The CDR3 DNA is TGTGCCAGCAGCTATGGACTAGCGGGAGGGTTAGAAGAGCAGTTCTTC. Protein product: CASSYGLAGGLEEQFF. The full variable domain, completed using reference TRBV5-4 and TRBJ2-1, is ETGVTQSPTHLIKTRGQQVTLRCSSQSGHNTVSWYQQALGQGPQFIFQYYREEENGRGNFPPRFSGLQFPNYSSELNVNALELDDSALYLCASSYGLAGGLEEQFFGPGTRLTVL.

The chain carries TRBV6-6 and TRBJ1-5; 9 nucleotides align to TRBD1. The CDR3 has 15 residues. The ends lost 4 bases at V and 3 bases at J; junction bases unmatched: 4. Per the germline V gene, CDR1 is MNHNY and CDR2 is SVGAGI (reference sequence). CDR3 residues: CASSSRQGVNQPQHF. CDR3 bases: TGTGCCAGCAGTTCCAGACAGGGGGTCAATCAGCCCCAGCATTTT.

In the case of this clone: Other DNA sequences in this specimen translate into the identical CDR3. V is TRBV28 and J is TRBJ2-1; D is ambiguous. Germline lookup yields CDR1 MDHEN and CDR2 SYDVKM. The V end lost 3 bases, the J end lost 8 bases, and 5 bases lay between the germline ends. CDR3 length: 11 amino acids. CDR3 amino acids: CASSLSDEQFF. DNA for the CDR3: TGTGCCAGCAGTTTGTCCGATGAGCAGTTCTTC.

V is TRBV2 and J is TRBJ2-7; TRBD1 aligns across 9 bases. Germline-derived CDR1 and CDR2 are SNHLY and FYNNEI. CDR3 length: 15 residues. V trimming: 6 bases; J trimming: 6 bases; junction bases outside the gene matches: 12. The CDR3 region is CASRAYLDRGGEQYF. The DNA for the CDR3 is TGTGCCAGCAGGGCCTATTTGGACAGGGGAGGCGAGCAGTACTTC. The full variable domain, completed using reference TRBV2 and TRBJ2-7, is EPEVTQTPSHQVTQMGQEVILRCVPISNHLYFYWYRQILGQKVEFLVSFYNNEISEKSEIFDDQFSVERPDGSNFTLKIRSTKLEDSAMYFCASRAYLDRGGEQYFGPGTRLTVT.

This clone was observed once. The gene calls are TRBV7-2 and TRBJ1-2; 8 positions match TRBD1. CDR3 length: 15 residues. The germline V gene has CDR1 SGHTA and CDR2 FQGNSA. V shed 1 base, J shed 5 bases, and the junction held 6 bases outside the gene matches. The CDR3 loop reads CASSLVTGGGYGYTF. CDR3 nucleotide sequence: TGTGCCAGCAGCTTAGTTACAGGGGGAGGGTATGGCTACACCTTC.

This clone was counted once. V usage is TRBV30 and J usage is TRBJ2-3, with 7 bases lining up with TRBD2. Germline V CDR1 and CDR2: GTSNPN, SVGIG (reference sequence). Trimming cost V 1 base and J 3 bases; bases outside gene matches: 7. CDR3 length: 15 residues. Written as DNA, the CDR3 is TGTGCCTGGAGTGGGTGGTGGGAGGGGACAGATACGCAGTATTTT. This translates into CAWSGWWEGTDTQYF.

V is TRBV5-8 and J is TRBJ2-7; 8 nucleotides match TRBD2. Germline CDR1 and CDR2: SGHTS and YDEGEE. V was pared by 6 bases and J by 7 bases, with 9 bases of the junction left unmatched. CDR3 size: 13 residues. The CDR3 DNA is TGTGCCAGCACCCTCCGTAGCGGGGTGGAGCAGTACTTC. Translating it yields CASTLRSGVEQYF.

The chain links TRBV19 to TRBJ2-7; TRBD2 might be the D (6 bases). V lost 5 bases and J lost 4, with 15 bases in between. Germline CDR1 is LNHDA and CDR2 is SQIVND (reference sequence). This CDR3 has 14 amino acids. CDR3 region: CASSASSLAYEQYF. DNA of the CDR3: TGTGCCAGTAGTGCCTCTTCACTAGCATACGAGCAGTACTTC.

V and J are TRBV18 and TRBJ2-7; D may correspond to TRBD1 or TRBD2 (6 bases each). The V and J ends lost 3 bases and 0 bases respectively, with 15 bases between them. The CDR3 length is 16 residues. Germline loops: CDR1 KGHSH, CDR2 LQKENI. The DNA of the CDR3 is TGTGCCAGCTCACCGGAGGGGACAATAAGCTCCTACGAGCAGTACTTC. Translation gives CASSPEGTISSYEQYF.

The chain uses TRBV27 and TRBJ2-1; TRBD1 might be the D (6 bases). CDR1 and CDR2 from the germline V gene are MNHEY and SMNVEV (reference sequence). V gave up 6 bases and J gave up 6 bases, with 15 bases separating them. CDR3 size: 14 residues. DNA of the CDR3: TGTGCCAGCAGAACATTGGCAGGGGTCAATGAGCAGTTCTTC. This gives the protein CASRTLAGVNEQFF.

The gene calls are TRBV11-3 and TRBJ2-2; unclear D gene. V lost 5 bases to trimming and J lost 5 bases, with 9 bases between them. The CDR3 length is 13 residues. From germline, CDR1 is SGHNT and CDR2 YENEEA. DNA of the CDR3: TGTGCCAGCAGCCCCGCCTTGACCGGGGAGCTGTTTTTT. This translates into CASSPALTGELFF.

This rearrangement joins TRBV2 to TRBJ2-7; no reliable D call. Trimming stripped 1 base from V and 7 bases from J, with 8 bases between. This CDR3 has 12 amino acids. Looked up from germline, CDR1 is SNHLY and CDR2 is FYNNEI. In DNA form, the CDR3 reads TGTGCCAGCAGTGAAGGCGATTTGGAGCAGTACTTC. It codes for CASSEGDLEQYF. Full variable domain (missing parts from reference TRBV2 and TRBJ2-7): EPEVTQTPSHQVTQMGQEVILRCVPISNHLYFYWYRQILGQKVEFLVSFYNNEISEKSEIFDDQFSVERPDGSNFTLKIRSTKLEDSAMYFCASSEGDLEQYFGPGTRLTVT.

CDR3 coding DNA: TGCGCCAGCAGCCAATGGACAGGGGGCCGCGGCGAGCAGTACTTC. Translating gives CASSQWTGGRGEQYF. The J gene is TRBJ2-7, the V gene TRBV4-1, with 11 bases matching TRBD1. V trimming: 2 bases; J trimming: 6 bases; junction bases outside the gene matches: 6. This CDR3 has 15 amino acids. CDR1 and CDR2 from the germline V gene are MGHRA and YSYEKL.